Reported below is one T cell receptor beta chain. The record originates from a study of T cell repertoires in cytomegalovirus infection. The junction had 2 bases not matched to a gene; V was cut back by 4 bases and J by 1 base. CDR3 size: 14 residues. Looked up from germline, CDR1 is SGHVS and CDR2 is FQNEAQ. In TCRdb, the reads were re-called with MiXCR into one record per CDR3 protein. The sample lists 200,000 to 300,000 distinct CDR3 sequences; approximately 9.2% were seen once. The genes are TRBV7-8 and TRBJ2-7; 9 nucleotides agree with TRBD2. This TCR was recovered from a human donor in good health (CMV status not recorded). Some clones in this sample may be carry-over from other donors' samples. The sequenced sample consisted of PBMCs. The CDR3 protein is CASSWTSVSYEQYF. CDR3 nucleotides: TGTGCCAGCAGCTGGACTAGCGTTTCCTACGAGCAGTACTTC.